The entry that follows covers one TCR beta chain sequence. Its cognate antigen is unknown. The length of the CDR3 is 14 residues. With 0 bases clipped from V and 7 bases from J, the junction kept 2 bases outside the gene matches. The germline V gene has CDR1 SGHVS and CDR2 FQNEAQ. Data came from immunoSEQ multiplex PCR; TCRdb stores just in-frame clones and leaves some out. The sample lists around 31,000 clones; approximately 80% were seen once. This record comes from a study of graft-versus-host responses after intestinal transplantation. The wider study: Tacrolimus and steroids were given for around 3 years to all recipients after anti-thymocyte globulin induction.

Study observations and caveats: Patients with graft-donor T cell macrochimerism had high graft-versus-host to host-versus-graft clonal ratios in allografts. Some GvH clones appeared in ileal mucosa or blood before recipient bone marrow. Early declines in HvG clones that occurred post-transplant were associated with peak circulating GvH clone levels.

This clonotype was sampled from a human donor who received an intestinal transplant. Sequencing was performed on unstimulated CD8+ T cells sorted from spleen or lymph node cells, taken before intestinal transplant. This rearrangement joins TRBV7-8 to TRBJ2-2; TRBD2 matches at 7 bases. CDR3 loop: CASSLAGGDGELFF. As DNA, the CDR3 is TGTGCCAGCAGCTTAGCGGGAGGGGACGGGGAGCTGTTTTTT.